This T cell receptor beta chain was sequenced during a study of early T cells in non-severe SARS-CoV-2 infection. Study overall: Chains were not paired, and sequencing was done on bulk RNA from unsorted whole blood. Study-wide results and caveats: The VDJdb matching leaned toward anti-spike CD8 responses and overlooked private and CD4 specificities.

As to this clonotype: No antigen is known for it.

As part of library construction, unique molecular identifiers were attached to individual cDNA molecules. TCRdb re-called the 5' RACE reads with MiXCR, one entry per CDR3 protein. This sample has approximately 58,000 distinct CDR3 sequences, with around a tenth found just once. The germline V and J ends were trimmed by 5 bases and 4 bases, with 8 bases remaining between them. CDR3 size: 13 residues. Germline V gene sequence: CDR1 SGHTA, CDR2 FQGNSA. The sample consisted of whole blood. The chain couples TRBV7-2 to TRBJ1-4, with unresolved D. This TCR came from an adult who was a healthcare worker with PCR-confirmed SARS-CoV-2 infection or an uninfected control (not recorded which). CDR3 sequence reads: CASSRRINEKLFF. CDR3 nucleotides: TGTGCCAGCAGCCGCCGTATTAATGAAAAACTGTTTTTT.